This is a list of T cell receptor beta chains from one sample in a study of shared clonotypes between healthy human individuals. TCRdb's table, derived via immunoSEQ multiplex PCR, lists solely in-frame clones and lacks some. The sample has some 2,500,000 clones, roughly 93% seen once. The sample consisted of naive CD4+ T cells from PBMCs. These receptors all come from a man in his late teens or twenties in good health. Some clones in this sample may be carry-over from other donors' samples. Each CDR3 is given with its conserved first and last residue. Each record gives: V gene, clone size, D gene, J gene, CDR3 protein, CDR3 DNA. A D gene is named only where the DNA matches it firmly. Size is omitted from some rows. Given values are once, few, many or a class for expanded clones.

>TRBV6-5|NA|NA|TRBJ1-1
CASSYSGQTTEAFF
TGTGCCAGCAGTTACTCCGGACAGACCACTGAAGCTTTCTTT
>TRBV30|NA|TRBD1|TRBJ1-3
CAWREQGTKGNTIYF
TGTGCCTGGAGGGAACAGGGGACGAAGGGAAACACCATATATTTT
>TRBV19|NA|TRBD2|TRBJ2-7
CASSMAGLAHYEQYF
TGTGCCAGTAGTATGGCTGGACTAGCTCATTACGAGCAGTACTTC
>TRBV4-3|NA|NA|TRBJ2-1
CASSRRLVGAYNEQFF
TGCGCCAGCAGCCGAAGACTAGTTGGCGCCTACAATGAGCAGTTCTTC
>TRBV7-3|NA|NA|TRBJ1-1
CASSLFPSREAEAFF
TGTGCCAGCAGCTTATTTCCTTCCAGGGAGGCTGAAGCTTTCTTT
>TRBV27|NA|NA|TRBJ2-7
CASSRQNSAYEQYF
TGTGCCAGCAGCCGCCAAAATTCCGCCTACGAGCAGTACTTC
>TRBV4-1|NA|NA|TRBJ1-2
CASSQEEPRFRGYTF
TGCGCCAGCAGCCAAGAAGAACCCCGGTTCCGAGGCTACACCTTC
>TRBV9|NA|TRBD1|TRBJ1-3
CASSIGQGATGNTIYF
TGTGCCAGCAGCATTGGACAGGGGGCCACTGGAAACACCATATATTTT
>TRBV2|NA|NA|TRBJ2-3
CASTARGGAISTDTQYF
TGTGCCAGCACCGCCCGCGGAGGGGCCATAAGCACAGATACGCAGTATTTT
>TRBV5-5|NA|TRBD2|TRBJ2-7
CASSRLTSGSSYEQYF
TGTGCCAGCAGCCGATTGACTAGCGGGAGCTCCTACGAGCAGTACTTC
>TRBV7-8|NA|NA|TRBJ1-5
CASSPAGYRDPIGPQHF
TGTGCCAGCAGCCCAGCGGGCTACAGGGACCCGATAGGTCCCCAGCATTTT
>TRBV7-3|NA|NA|TRBJ1-5
CASSLEAGGNQPQHF
TGTGCCAGCAGCTTAGAAGCAGGGGGCAATCAGCCCCAGCATTTT
>TRBV28|NA|TRBD1|TRBJ2-7
CASSSPGTGSYEQYF
TGTGCCAGCAGTTCCCCCGGGACAGGCTCCTACGAGCAGTACTTC
>TRBV4-1|NA|NA|TRBJ1-4
CASSPWGGSEKLFF
TGCGCCAGCAGCCCCTGGGGGGGCTCGGAAAAACTGTTTTTT
>TRBV18|NA|NA|TRBJ2-3
CASSPMSGTDTQYF
TGTGCCAGCTCACCAATGAGTGGCACAGATACGCAGTATTTT
>TRBV11-2|once|NA|TRBJ2-1
CASSLVVGSPSSYNEQFF
TGTGCCAGCAGCTTAGTCGTCGGGAGCCCGAGCTCCTACAATGAGCAGTTCTTC
>TRBV30|NA|TRBD1|TRBJ1-5
CAWGTEFNQPQHF
TGTGCCTGGGGGACAGAGTTCAATCAGCCCCAGCATTTT
>TRBV5-4|once|NA|TRBJ2-7
CASSSPNYEQYF
TGTGCCAGCAGCTCTCCGAACTACGAGCAGTACTTC
>TRBV28|NA|NA|TRBJ2-1
CASTSVSRSGAYNEQFF
TGTGCCAGCACATCGGTTTCTAGATCGGGGGCCTACAATGAGCAGTTCTTC
>TRBV6-6|NA|NA|TRBJ2-3
CASSYSSGNTDTQYF
TGTGCCAGCAGTTACTCGTCAGGCAACACAGATACGCAGTATTTT
>TRBV29-1|NA|NA|TRBJ2-5
CSVGWGHQETQYF
TGCAGCGTTGGTTGGGGGCACCAAGAGACCCAGTACTTC
>TRBV28|NA|NA|TRBJ1-5
CASIQGGGGRRNQPQHF
TGTGCCAGCATCCAAGGGGGAGGGGGACGGCGCAATCAGCCCCAGCATTTT
>TRBV7-2|NA|NA|TRBJ2-7
CASSRVSGYEQYF
TGTGCCAGCAGCCGGGTAAGCGGCTACGAGCAGTACTTC
>TRBV6-5|NA|TRBD1|TRBJ1-5
CASSSLGTGVGQPQHF
TGTGCCAGCAGTTCCCTAGGGACAGGGGTTGGGCAGCCCCAGCATTTT
>TRBV30|NA|NA|TRBJ2-7
CAWSLSYEQYF
TGTGCCTGGAGTCTTAGCTACGAGCAGTACTTC
>TRBV7-8|NA|TRBD2|TRBJ2-7
CASSLVRASGTYEQYF
TGTGCCAGCAGCTTAGTTAGGGCTAGCGGGACATACGAGCAGTACTTC
>TRBV5-8|NA|TRBD2|TRBJ2-5
CASNPLAGTQETQYF
TGTGCCAGCAACCCCCTAGCGGGTACTCAAGAGACCCAGTACTTC
>TRBV9|NA|TRBD1|TRBJ1-3
CASSLWAGGAGNTIYF
TGTGCCAGCAGCCTTTGGGCAGGGGGCGCAGGAAACACCATATATTTT
>TRBV5-1|NA|TRBD2|TRBJ2-2
CASSVTSGPGELFF
TGCGCCAGCAGCGTTACTAGCGGCCCCGGGGAGCTGTTTTTT
>TRBV20-1|NA|NA|TRBJ1-2
CSLRSYGYTF
TGCAGTCTACGTTCCTATGGCTACACCTTC
>TRBV10-2|NA|NA|TRBJ2-7
CASSEYRGRSYEQYF
TGCGCCAGCAGTGAGTACCGGGGCCGCTCCTACGAGCAGTACTTC
>TRBV5-1|NA|NA|TRBJ2-7
CASTRDGGPYEQYF
TGCGCCAGCACCCGGGACGGAGGACCCTACGAGCAGTACTTC
>TRBV6-5|NA|NA|TRBJ2-7
CASSYPRTREYEQYF
TGTGCCAGCAGTTACCCTCGGACCCGGGAGTACGAGCAGTACTTC
>TRBV5-6|NA|NA|TRBJ1-1
CASSLASDGHTEAFF
TGTGCCAGCAGCTTGGCCAGCGACGGCCACACTGAAGCTTTCTTT
>TRBV7-2|NA|NA|TRBJ1-3
CASSLGVAGNTIYF
TGTGCCAGCAGCTTAGGTGTCGCTGGAAACACCATATATTTT
>TRBV2|NA|NA|TRBJ1-5
CASTYRGPNQPQHF
TGTGCCAGCACGTACCGGGGCCCCAATCAGCCCCAGCATTTT
>TRBV7-9|NA|TRBD1|TRBJ2-7
CASSASSGTGNYEQYF
TGTGCCAGCAGCGCCTCGTCCGGGACAGGGAACTACGAGCAGTACTTC
>TRBV5-1|once|TRBD1|TRBJ2-1
CASSLGMGQAHNEQFF
TGCGCCAGCAGCTTGGGGATGGGACAGGCACATAATGAGCAGTTCTTC
>TRBV29-1|NA|NA|TRBJ2-2
CSVGNVGELFF
TGCAGCGTTGGGAACGTCGGGGAGCTGTTTTTT
>TRBV14|NA|NA|TRBJ2-2
CASSRIVQPNTGELFF
TGTGCCAGCAGCCGCATCGTCCAGCCGAACACCGGGGAGCTGTTTTTT
>TRBV18|NA|TRBD1|TRBJ1-2
CASSPGTATVGYTF
TGTGCCAGCTCACCAGGGACAGCAACTGTCGGCTACACCTTC
>TRBV11-2|NA|NA|TRBJ2-3
CASSPAPRGATDTQYF
TGTGCCAGCAGCCCAGCCCCCAGGGGAGCGACAGATACGCAGTATTTT
>TRBV6-5|few|NA|TRBJ1-1
CASSYSRRGNTEAFF
TGTGCCAGCAGTTACTCGAGACGGGGGAACACTGAAGCTTTCTTT
>TRBV11-3|NA|TRBD2|TRBJ2-1
CASSLGRVDEQFF
TGTGCCAGCAGCCTTGGGAGGGTCGATGAGCAGTTCTTC
>TRBV7-2|NA|NA|TRBJ2-5
CASSLAGSGETQYF
TGTGCCAGCAGCCTTGCTGGGAGCGGGGAGACCCAGTACTTC
>TRBV10-3|NA|NA|TRBJ2-5
CAISPTQETQYF
TGTGCCATCAGTCCAACGCAAGAGACCCAGTACTTC
>TRBV6-5|once|NA|TRBJ1-1
CASSEEFEAFF
TGTGCCAGCAGTGAAGAGTTCGAAGCTTTCTTT
>TRBV18|NA|NA|TRBJ1-3
CASSPQLNSGNTIYF
TGTGCCAGCTCACCGCAATTGAACTCTGGAAACACCATATATTTT
>TRBV27|NA|NA|TRBJ2-7
CASSPRAGPYEQYF
TGTGCCAGCAGTCCCCGGGCGGGACCCTACGAGCAGTACTTC
>TRBV5-1|NA|NA|TRBJ2-1
CASSLVGGDNEQFF
TGCGCCAGCAGCTTGGTAGGGGGAGACAATGAGCAGTTCTTC
>TRBV28|NA|TRBD2|TRBJ2-1
CASNRPTGPSGSFRQFF
TGTGCCAGCAATCGCCCGACGGGCCCTAGCGGGAGTTTCAGGCAGTTCTTC
>TRBV4-1|NA|NA|TRBJ1-5
CASSQAGLGPINQPQHF
TGCGCCAGCAGCCAAGCCGGCCTAGGCCCAATTAATCAGCCCCAGCATTTT
>TRBV14|NA|NA|TRBJ2-7
CASSQAGVSYEQYF
TGTGCCAGCAGCCAGGCAGGCGTATCCTACGAGCAGTACTTC
>TRBV28|few|NA|TRBJ1-1
CAYLDTGTAFF
TGTGCCTATCTAGATACCGGGACAGCTTTCTTT
>TRBV5-1|NA|NA|TRBJ1-2
CASSLGPTNYGYTF
TGCGCCAGCAGCCTGGGGCCGACGAACTATGGCTACACCTTC